This T cell receptor beta chain appears in the sequencing data of a study of CD8 T cells in ankylosing spondylitis. The ends were cut back, 5 bases at V and 2 bases at J, with 16 bases in the middle. CDR3 length equals 16 residues. CDR1 is MNHEY, CDR2 SMNVEV, per germline (reference sequence). TCRdb reanalysed the 5' RACE reads using MiXCR and keeps one entry per CDR3 protein. The top ten hold 3.5% of the sample, which has 300,000 to 350,000 distinct CDR3 sequences, less than 25% seen once. This clonotype was observed a few times. Sequenced sample: blood, either unsorted or a sorted T cell fraction (not recorded which). The sequence came from a female donor with ankylosing spondylitis or in good health (not recorded which). This chain uses TRBV27 with TRBJ2-1, with D maybe TRBD1 (5 bases). CDR3 sequence (DNA): TGTGCCAGCAGTCCGACCGATAGGACAACCTACAATGAGCAGTTCTTC. It is translated as CASSPTDRTTYNEQFF.